What follows are 27 T cell receptor beta chains derived from one specimen sequenced in a study of control samples from healthy donors and cancer patients. The table came from immunoSEQ multiplex PCR; TCRdb's copy has only in-frame clones and leaves some out. The repertoire holds about 20,000 clones, with about 86% as singletons. The sequenced sample consisted of PBMCs. These receptors all come from a woman in her 70s with colorectal cancer.

Details on this clone: The sample has other DNA sequences that encode this CDR3 too. V gene TRBV27 combines with J gene TRBJ1-4; perhaps TRBD1 as D (5 bases). Germline lookup yields CDR1 MNHEY and CDR2 SMNVEV (reference sequence). Deletions cut 6 bases from V and 2 bases from J, with 22 bases between. This CDR3 contains 18 residues. CDR3 in amino acids: CASSLRGGVPYTNEKLFF. The CDR3 coding sequence is TGTGCCAGCAGCCTCCGGGGGGGGGTTCCATACACTAATGAAAAACTGTTTTTT. Full variable domain (remainder filled in from reference TRBV27 and TRBJ1-4): EAQVTQNPRYLITVTGKKLTVTCSQNMNHEYMSWYRQDPGLGLRQIYYSMNVEVTDKGDVPEGYKVSRKEKRNFPLILESPSPNQTSLYFCASSLRGGVPYTNEKLFFGSGTQLSVL.

This clone has more than one count but fewer than ten. The chain carries TRBV10-3 and TRBJ1-5; TRBD1 aligns across 9 bases. The CDR3 spans 16 residues. Per germline, CDR1 ENHRY and CDR2 SYGVKD. V trimming: 8 bases; J trimming: 1 base; junction bases outside the gene matches: 9. The CDR3 reads CAISSMGTGSNQPQHF. The CDR3 bases are TGTGCCATCTCCTCGATGGGGACAGGGAGCAATCAGCCCCAGCATTTT.

The chain carries TRBV13 and TRBJ1-2; D gene ambiguous. With 3 bases removed from V and 2 bases from J, the gap between germline ends came to 4 bases. There are 12 residues in the CDR3. CDR1 PRHDT and CDR2 FYEKMQ come from the germline V gene (reference sequence). The CDR3 loop is CASSFENYGYTF. CDR3 nucleotide sequence: TGTGCCAGCAGCTTTGAAAACTATGGCTACACCTTC.

The chain recombines TRBV11-3 with TRBJ2-1, with D perhaps being TRBD1 or TRBD2 (5 bases each). Between the trimmed V and J ends, which lost 4 bases and 10 bases, there was a span of 11 bases. Per the germline V gene, CDR1 is SGHNT and CDR2 is YENEEA. The CDR3 length is 12 residues. For the CDR3, the DNA is TGTGCCAGCAGCTGGGGGACGGTGGAGCAGTTCTTC. Amino acid sequence: CASSWGTVEQFF.

J is TRBJ2-2 and V is TRBV10-3; 10 nucleotides agree with TRBD2. After removal of 4 bases from V and 2 bases from J, the junction contained 4 bases not matched to a gene. CDR3 length: 16 amino acids. Germline V gives CDR1 ENHRY, CDR2 SYGVKD. CDR3 region: CAISAGLAVNTGELFF. The CDR3 nucleotides read TGTGCCATCAGTGCAGGACTAGCGGTAAACACCGGGGAGCTGTTTTTT.

The gene calls are TRBV6-5 and TRBJ2-2; tentatively, D is TRBD1 or TRBD2 (5 bases each). With 6 bases removed from V and 11 bases from J, the gap between germline ends came to 10 bases. The germline V gene has CDR1 MNHEY and CDR2 SVGAGI. This CDR3 comprises 11 residues. DNA for the CDR3: TGTGCCAGCAGCGATGGGGGTGAGCTGTTTTTT. It translates to CASSDGGELFF.

V and J are TRBV19 and TRBJ2-7; the D gene is possibly TRBD1 (6 bases). Trimming stripped 5 bases from V and 6 bases from J, with 11 bases between. This CDR3 spans 12 amino acids. CDR1 LNHDA and CDR2 SQIVND come from the germline V gene (reference sequence). The CDR3 bases are TGTGCCAGTAGTTCCTCAGGGGTCGAGCAGTACTTC. Its translation: CASSSSGVEQYF.

The chain is built from TRBV29-1 and TRBJ1-1, with a possible D match to TRBD1 (5 bases). CDR3 size: 15 residues. Germline values: CDR1 SQVTM, CDR2 ANQGSEA. Deletions cut 7 bases from V and 5 bases from J, with 23 bases between. This CDR3 reads CSGGLERLTGTEAFF. For the CDR3, the DNA is TGCAGCGGGGGACTCGAGAGACTCACGGGGACTGAAGCTTTCTTT.

This chain links TRBV24-1 with TRBJ2-2; TRBD2 aligns across 12 bases. The CDR3 has 16 residues. Germline loops: CDR1 KGHDR, CDR2 SFDVKD. V gave up 4 bases and J gave up 7 bases; unmatched junction bases: 6. CDR3 in DNA: TGTGCCACCAGTGACTCTAGCGGGGGGGCAATCGGGGAGCTGTTTTTT. Translated: CATSDSSGGAIGELFF.

The rearrangement links TRBV5-6 to TRBJ1-3, with a tentative D call TRBD1 (5 bases). The ends were cut back, 0 bases at V and 2 bases at J, with 9 bases in the middle. The CDR3 has 15 amino acids. The V gene's germline CDR1 is SGHDT and CDR2 YYEEEE. CDR3 protein: CASSLAPGPGNTIYF. DNA of the CDR3: TGTGCCAGCAGCTTGGCGCCGGGACCTGGAAACACCATATATTTT.

The CDR3 bases are TGTGCCAGTAGTATCCTTCCCGACAGGGGAGGTCAGCCCCAGCATTTT. Encoded protein: CASSILPDRGGQPQHF. V usage is TRBV19 and J usage is TRBJ1-5, with 8 bases identical to TRBD1. V dropped 3 bases and J dropped 6; count of bases not matched to a gene: 10. The CDR3 has 16 amino acids. Germline lookup yields CDR1 LNHDA and CDR2 SQIVND (reference sequence). The full variable domain, completed using reference TRBV19 and TRBJ1-5, is DGGITQSPKYLFRKEGQNVTLSCEQNLNHDAMYWYRQDPGQGLRLIYYSQIVNDFQKGDIAEGYSVSREKKESFPLTVTSAQKNPTAFYLCASSILPDRGGQPQHFGDGTRLSIL.

The J gene is TRBJ2-2, the V gene TRBV3-1 (or the pseudogene TRBV3-2); 8 bases align to TRBD1. The J segment lost 4 bases and the V segment lost 5 bases, leaving 3 bases of the junction unmatched. Germline lookup yields CDR1 LGHDT and CDR2 YNNKEL (reference sequence). CDR3 size: 14 residues. CDR3 in amino acids: CASSADRGTGELFF. The CDR3 DNA sequence: TGTGCCAGCAGCGCCGACAGGGGCACCGGGGAGCTGTTTTTT.

This clone has just one count. The CDR3 sequence: CASSQFPDTQYF. CDR3 bases: TGTGCCAGCAGCCAGTTCCCAGATACGCAGTATTTT. This chain connects TRBV3-1 (or the pseudogene TRBV3-2) to TRBJ2-3; D call uncertain. Germline values: CDR1 LGHDT, CDR2 YNNKEL (reference sequence). V lost 3 bases and J lost 4, with 5 bases in between. This CDR3 has 12 residues.

This chain joins TRBV19 and TRBJ2-7, with 8 bases lining up with TRBD2. V shed 2 bases, J shed 7 bases, and the junction held 16 bases outside the gene matches. CDR1 is LNHDA, CDR2 SQIVND, per germline (reference sequence). CDR3 size: 17 residues. The CDR3 here is CASSIRGGDPSAGEQYF. The DNA for the CDR3 is TGTGCCAGTAGTATACGGGGGGGGGACCCGTCGGCGGGGGAGCAGTACTTC. The full variable domain, in which reference TRBV19 and TRBJ2-7 provide the parts outside the CDR3, is DGGITQSPKYLFRKEGQNVTLSCEQNLNHDAMYWYRQDPGQGLRLIYYSQIVNDFQKGDIAEGYSVSREKKESFPLTVTSAQKNPTAFYLCASSIRGGDPSAGEQYFGPGTRLTVT.

This clone was seen only once. The chain couples TRBV4-2 to TRBJ1-2; the D gene is possibly TRBD1 (5 bases). Germline V lookup: CDR1 LGHNA, CDR2 YNFKEQ. The CDR3 consists of 14 residues. Trimming removed 0 bases from V and 9 bases from J, with 14 bases in between. The CDR3 reads CASSQDGGGMSYTF. The CDR3 DNA sequence: TGTGCCAGCAGCCAAGATGGGGGAGGGATGAGCTACACCTTC.

V gene TRBV5-1 combines with J gene TRBJ2-2; a possible D gene is TRBD2 (6 bases). Deletions cut 2 bases from V and 0 bases from J, with 14 bases between. This CDR3 region has 17 residues. Germline V gene sequence: CDR1 SGHRS, CDR2 YFSETQ. Here the CDR3 reads CASSLPRGGSNTGELFF. CDR3 sequence (DNA): TGCGCCAGCAGCTTACCCCGGGGAGGCTCGAACACCGGGGAGCTGTTTTTT.

This chain joins TRBV27 and TRBJ1-6; D not certain. Germline V lookup: CDR1 MNHEY, CDR2 SMNVEV (reference sequence). V lost 1 base, J lost 7 bases, and 8 bases lay in between. This CDR3 has 14 residues. CDR3 bases: TGTGCCAGCAGTTTATACACGGGGAATTCACCCCTCCACTTT. Translated: CASSLYTGNSPLHF.

This chain connects TRBV3-1 (or the pseudogene TRBV3-2) to TRBJ2-5, with 9 bases fitting TRBD1. Germline assignment: CDR1 LGHDT and CDR2 YNNKEL (reference sequence). The J segment lost 5 bases and the V segment lost 4 bases, leaving 5 bases of the junction unmatched. The CDR3 contains 14 residues. The CDR3 sequence: CASSLGTGRETQYF. The DNA of the CDR3 is TGTGCCAGCAGCCTAGGGACAGGGCGGGAGACCCAGTACTTC.

This sequence joins TRBV7-8 and TRBJ2-7; weak D call: TRBD2 (5 bases). The germline V gene encodes CDR1 SGHVS and CDR2 FQNEAQ. V shed 5 bases and J shed 1 base, with 9 bases lying between them. CDR3 length: 13 residues. The CDR3 sequence is CASSPRASYEQYF. DNA of the CDR3: TGTGCCAGCAGCCCGCGGGCTTCCTACGAGCAGTACTTC.

V and J are TRBV12-3 or TRBV12-4 and TRBJ2-4; 7 bases are shared with TRBD1. After removal of 3 bases from V and 12 bases from J, the junction contained 5 bases not matched to a gene. CDR3 length: 12 amino acids. The CDR3 DNA sequence: TGTGCCAGCAGTTTGGGCCGGGACAGTCAGTACTTC. As protein: CASSLGRDSQYF.

The rearrangement joins TRBV7-9 to TRBJ2-3; 13 nucleotides match TRBD2. The J segment lost 4 bases and the V segment lost 4 bases, leaving 8 bases of the junction unmatched. Germline V lookup: CDR1 SEHNR, CDR2 FQNEAQ (reference sequence). CDR3 size: 17 residues. The CDR3 region has the DNA TGTGCCAGCAGCTCGACGACGACTAGCGGGAGGCCAGATACGCAGTATTTT. Translated, it gives CASSSTTTSGRPDTQYF.

This chain connects TRBV24-1 to TRBJ2-2, with D maybe TRBD1 (6 bases). This CDR3 region has 17 residues. Trimming shortened V by 3 bases and J by 0 bases, and 13 bases separated the two germline ends. The germline gives CDR1 KGHDR, CDR2 SFDVKD. This chain's CDR3 is CATSDRDTIANTGELFF. The CDR3 coding sequence is TGTGCCACCAGTGATCGGGACACAATCGCGAACACCGGGGAGCTGTTTTTT.

V is TRBV6-5 and J is TRBJ2-1; TRBD1 is a possible D gene (6 bases). The V gene's germline CDR1 is MNHEY and CDR2 SVGAGI. The CDR3 length is 15 residues. Between the trimmed V and J ends, which lost 0 bases and 2 bases, there was a span of 8 bases. In DNA, the CDR3 is TGTGCCAGCAGTTACTCCGGACAGCCCTACAATGAGCAGTTCTTC. Translated: CASSYSGQPYNEQFF.

This clone was seen more than once but under ten times. Other DNA variants within this sample encode the same CDR3. CDR3 amino acids: CASSPGTNYGYTF. DNA for the CDR3: TGTGCCAGCAGTCCCGGGACAAACTATGGCTACACCTTC. This chain links TRBV25-1 with TRBJ1-2; tentatively, D is TRBD1 (6 bases). CDR1 and CDR2 (germline): MGHDK, SYGVNS. The length of the CDR3 is 13 residues. V was pared by 5 bases and J by 2 bases, with 9 bases between.

The rearrangement joins TRBV29-1 to TRBJ2-7; 12 bases agree with TRBD1. V lost 6 bases, J lost 5 bases, and 8 bases stayed unmatched. This CDR3 has 14 amino acids. CDR1 is SQVTM, CDR2 ANQGSEA, per germline. Here the CDR3 reads CSVTGQGARNEQYF. CDR3 nucleotides: TGCAGCGTGACGGGACAGGGGGCGAGGAACGAGCAGTACTTC.

The rearrangement links TRBV13 to TRBJ1-2; weak D call: TRBD1 (6 bases). The V end lost 4 bases, the J end lost 0 bases, and 15 bases lay between the germline ends. The CDR3 is 16 residues long. The V gene's germline CDR1 is PRHDT and CDR2 FYEKMQ (reference sequence). CDR3 nucleotides: TGTGCCAGCAGCTCCCCTTGGACAGAGCCTAACTATGGCTACACCTTC. It encodes CASSSPWTEPNYGYTF.

This chain's CDR3 is CAVGARGNQPQHF. Written as DNA, the CDR3 is TGTGCGGTGGGGGCACGTGGCAATCAGCCCCAGCATTTT. This chain uses TRBV12-3 or TRBV12-4 with TRBJ1-5; tentative D call: TRBD1 (6 bases). This CDR3 has 13 amino acids.